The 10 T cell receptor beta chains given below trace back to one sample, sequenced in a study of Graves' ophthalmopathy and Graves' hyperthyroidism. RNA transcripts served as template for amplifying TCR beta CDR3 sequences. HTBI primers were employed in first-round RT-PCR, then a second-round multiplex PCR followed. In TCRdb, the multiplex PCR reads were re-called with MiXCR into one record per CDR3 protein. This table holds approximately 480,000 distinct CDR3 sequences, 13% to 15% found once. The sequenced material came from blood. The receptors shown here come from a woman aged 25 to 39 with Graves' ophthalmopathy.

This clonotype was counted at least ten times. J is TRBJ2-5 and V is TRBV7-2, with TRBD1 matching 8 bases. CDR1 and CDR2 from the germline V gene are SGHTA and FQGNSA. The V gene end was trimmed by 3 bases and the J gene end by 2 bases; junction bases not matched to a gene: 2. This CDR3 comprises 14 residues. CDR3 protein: CASSFWTGQETQYF. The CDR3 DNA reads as TGTGCCAGCAGCTTTTGGACAGGGCAAGAGACCCAGTACTTC.

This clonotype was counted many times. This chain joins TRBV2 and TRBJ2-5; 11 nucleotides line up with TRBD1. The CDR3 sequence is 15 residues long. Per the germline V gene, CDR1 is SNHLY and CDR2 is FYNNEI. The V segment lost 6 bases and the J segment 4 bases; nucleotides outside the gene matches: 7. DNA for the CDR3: TGTGCCAGCAGCCGGACAGGGGGCGTTTCAGAGACCCAGTACTTC. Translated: CASSRTGGVSETQYF.

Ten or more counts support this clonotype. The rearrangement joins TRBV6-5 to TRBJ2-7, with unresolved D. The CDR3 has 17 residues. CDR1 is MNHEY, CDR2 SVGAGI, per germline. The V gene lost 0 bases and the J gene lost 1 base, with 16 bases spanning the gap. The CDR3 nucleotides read TGTGCCAGCAGTTACTCTACCCCCCCCGGTGGGTCCTACGAGCAGTACTTC. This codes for CASSYSTPPGGSYEQYF.

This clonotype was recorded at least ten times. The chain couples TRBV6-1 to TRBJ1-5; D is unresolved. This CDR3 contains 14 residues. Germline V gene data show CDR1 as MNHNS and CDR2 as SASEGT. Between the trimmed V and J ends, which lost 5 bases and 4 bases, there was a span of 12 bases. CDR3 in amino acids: CASSPGLGNQPQHF. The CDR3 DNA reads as TGTGCCAGCAGTCCTGGGCTTGGAAATCAGCCCCAGCATTTT.

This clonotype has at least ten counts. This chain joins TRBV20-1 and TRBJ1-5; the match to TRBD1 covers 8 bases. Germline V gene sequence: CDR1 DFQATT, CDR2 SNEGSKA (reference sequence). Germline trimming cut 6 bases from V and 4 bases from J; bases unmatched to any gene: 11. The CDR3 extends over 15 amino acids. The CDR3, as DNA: TGCAGTGCCCCCAGGACAGGGCCCCTTAATCAGCCCCAGCATTTT. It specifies CSAPRTGPLNQPQHF.

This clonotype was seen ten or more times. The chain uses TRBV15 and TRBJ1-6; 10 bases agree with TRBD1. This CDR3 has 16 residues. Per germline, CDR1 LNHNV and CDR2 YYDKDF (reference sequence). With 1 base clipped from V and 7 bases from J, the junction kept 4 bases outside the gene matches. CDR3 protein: CATSRARTGGNSPLHF. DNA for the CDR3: TGTGCCACCAGCAGAGCCCGGACAGGGGGGAATTCACCCCTCCACTTT.

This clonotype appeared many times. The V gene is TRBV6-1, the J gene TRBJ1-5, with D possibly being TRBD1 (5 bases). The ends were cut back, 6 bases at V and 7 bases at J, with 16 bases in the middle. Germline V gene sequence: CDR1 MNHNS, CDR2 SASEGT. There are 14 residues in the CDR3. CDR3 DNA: TGTGCCAGCAGACTGCCAGGGTTGAACCAGCCCCAGCATTTT. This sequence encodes CASRLPGLNQPQHF.

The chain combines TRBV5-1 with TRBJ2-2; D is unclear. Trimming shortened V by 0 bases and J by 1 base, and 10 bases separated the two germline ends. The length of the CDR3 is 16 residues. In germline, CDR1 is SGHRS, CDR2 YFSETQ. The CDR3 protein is CASSLEGRRNTGELFF. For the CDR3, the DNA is TGCGCCAGCAGCTTGGAGGGTAGGAGGAACACCGGGGAGCTGTTTTTT.

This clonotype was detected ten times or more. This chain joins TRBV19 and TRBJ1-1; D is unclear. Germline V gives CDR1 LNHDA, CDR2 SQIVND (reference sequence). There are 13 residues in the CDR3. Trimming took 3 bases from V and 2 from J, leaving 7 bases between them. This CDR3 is CASSMRGNTEAFF. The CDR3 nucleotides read TGTGCCAGTAGTATGCGCGGTAACACTGAAGCTTTCTTT. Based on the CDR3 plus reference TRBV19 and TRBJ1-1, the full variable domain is DGGITQSPKYLFRKEGQNVTLSCEQNLNHDAMYWYRQDPGQGLRLIYYSQIVNDFQKGDIAEGYSVSREKKESFPLTVTSAQKNPTAFYLCASSMRGNTEAFFGQGTRLTVV.

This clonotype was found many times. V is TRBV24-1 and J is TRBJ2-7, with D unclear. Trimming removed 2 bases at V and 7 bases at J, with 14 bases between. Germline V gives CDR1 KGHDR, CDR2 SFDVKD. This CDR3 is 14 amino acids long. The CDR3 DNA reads TGTGCCACCAGTGATTCCCTTGAAACCCGAGAGCAGTACTTC. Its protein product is CATSDSLETREQYF.